This is a list of T cell receptor beta chains from one sample in a study of blood T cells in healthy people across ages. MiXCR, run by TCRdb on the 5' RACE reads, gives a single entry per CDR3 protein. The sample holds around 1,600,000 distinct CDR3 sequences; 42% are singletons and the top ten take around 4%. The specimen was blood. Receptor source: a woman aged 18-29 years in good health. CDR3s include the opening cysteine and the closing phenylalanine or tryptophan. Each record gives: D gene, clone size, V gene, J gene, CDR3 DNA, CDR3 protein. A D gene is named only where the DNA matches it firmly. Clone sizes are given selectively: once, few, many, or a class where the clone is expanded.

.	many	TRBV29-1	TRBJ2-7	TGCAGCGTTGAAGAAAACTCGTTTTGGTACTTC	CSVEENSFWYF
TRBD1	few	TRBV12-3/TRBV12-4	TRBJ1-1	TGTGCCAGCAGAGCAAGTCCCGGGACAGGGAAGAACACTGAAGCTTTCTTT	CASRASPGTGKNTEAFF
TRBD2	many	TRBV12-3/TRBV12-4	TRBJ2-1	TGTGCCAGCAGGACCATGACTAGCGGGGGAGGGGGCAATGAGCAGTTCTTC	CASRTMTSGGGGNEQFF
.	few	TRBV7-9	TRBJ2-1	TGTGCCAGCAGCTTAGCATGGATACAGGGCGTCTCCTACAATGAGCAGTTCTTC	CASSLAWIQGVSYNEQFF
TRBD1	few	TRBV20-1	TRBJ2-1	TGCAGTGCTGACCGGGACAGGGCTAATGAGCAGTTCTTC	CSADRDRANEQFF
TRBD2	few	TRBV5-1	TRBJ2-3	TGCGCCAGCAGCTTGGAAGCGGGAGCGGTTGGTACGCAGTATTTT	CASSLEAGAVGTQYF
.	.	TRBV6-1	TRBJ1-6	TGTGCCAGCAGTGAGGGACGAAGATCACCCCTCCACTTT	CASSEGRRSPLHF
.	few	TRBV5-1	TRBJ1-2	TGCGCCAGCAGCTTCGAAGGGGCGACTGGCTACACCTTC	CASSFEGATGYTF
.	.	TRBV28	TRBJ2-4	TGTGCCAGCAGGGAGACAGAACTAGCCAAAAACATTCAGTACTTC	CASRETELAKNIQYF
.	.	TRBV7-9	TRBJ2-7	TGTGCCAGCAGCTTCTGGTTCGACGAGCAGTACTTC	CASSFWFDEQYF
TRBD1	.	TRBV6-6	TRBJ2-3	TGTGCCAGCAGAACGGACAGGAAGGGGCCAGATACGCAGTATTTT	CASRTDRKGPDTQYF
TRBD2	.	TRBV14	TRBJ2-7	TGTGCCAGCAGCCGGGCTAGCGGGGTCTCCTACGAGCAGTACTTC	CASSRASGVSYEQYF
TRBD1	few	TRBV6-5	TRBJ2-7	TGTGCCAGCAGTGAACGACAGGGGGTTCACTACGAGCAGTACTTC	CASSERQGVHYEQYF
TRBD2	.	TRBV20-1	TRBJ2-3	TGCAGTGCTAGTACGACTAGCGGGAGGGGGGGGACAGATACGCAGTATTTT	CSASTTSGRGGTDTQYF
.	few	TRBV10-3	TRBJ2-3	TGTGCCCTAAGCAGCGGGAGCACAGATACGCAGTATTTT	CALSSGSTDTQYF
.	once	TRBV4-1	TRBJ2-1	TGCGCCAGCAGCCAAGATGCGGGGCTAGTTTTGAATGAGCAGTTCTTC	CASSQDAGLVLNEQFF
TRBD1	once	TRBV9	TRBJ1-5	TGTGCCAGCAGCCCAGGGACAGGGGACGACAATCAGCCCCAGCATTTT	CASSPGTGDDNQPQHF
.	many	TRBV20-1	TRBJ2-7	TGCAGTGCTAGACCAGGGGCCTACGAGCAGTACTTC	CSARPGAYEQYF
TRBD2	few	TRBV27	TRBJ2-7	TGTGCCAGCAGTCCCACTAGCGGCCCAGCCTACGAGCAGTACTTC	CASSPTSGPAYEQYF
.	.	TRBV11-2	TRBJ2-1	TGTGCCAGCAGCGTGACCATCTTAGGTGATGAGCAGTTCTTC	CASSVTILGDEQFF
.	few	TRBV5-1	TRBJ2-1	TGCGCCAGCAGCTGGGACCCCCTCGGTGCGGTTGAGCAGTTCTTC	CASSWDPLGAVEQFF
TRBD2	.	TRBV12-3/TRBV12-4	TRBJ2-3	TGTGCCAGCAGTCAAGCCCCGCTAGCGGGATTCACAGATACGCAGTATTTT	CASSQAPLAGFTDTQYF
.	.	TRBV4-3	TRBJ2-3	TGCGCCAGCAGCCAAGATCGATTGAGAAGATCAGATACGCAGTATTTT	CASSQDRLRRSDTQYF
.	.	TRBV10-3	TRBJ1-2	TGTGCCATCAGTGAACTGGAAGGGCACGCCGAGGGCTACACCTTC	CAISELEGHAEGYTF
.	once	TRBV7-9	TRBJ1-1	TGTGCCAGCAGCGCACAACAGGGTTCTAAAGCTTTCTTT	CASSAQQGSKAFF
TRBD1	few	TRBV6-5	TRBJ2-1	TGTGCCAGCAGTCGCAAGGGACAGAGTACAAACAATGAGCAGTTCTTC	CASSRKGQSTNNEQFF
TRBD2	.	TRBV20-1	TRBJ2-3	TGCAGTGCTATTCCGCGGGGGAGAGCTAGCACAGATACGCAGTATTTT	CSAIPRGRASTDTQYF
TRBD2	.	TRBV20-1	TRBJ2-3	TGCAGTGCCGAATGGGCTAGCGGGGGGGCGGCAGATACGCAGTATTTT	CSAEWASGGAADTQYF
TRBD1	.	TRBV12-3/TRBV12-4	TRBJ1-1	TGTGCCAGCAGGGGGGACAGGACGAACACTGAAGCTTTCTTT	CASRGDRTNTEAFF
TRBD1	.	TRBV5-1	TRBJ2-5	TGCGCCAGCAGCTTGCAATCAGGGGGAGAGACCCAGTACTTC	CASSLQSGGETQYF
TRBD1	few	TRBV28	TRBJ2-1	TGTGCCAGCAGTTTAGGACAGGGAAAGACAAGCAATGAGCAGTTCTTC	CASSLGQGKTSNEQFF
TRBD1	once	TRBV2	TRBJ1-1	TGTGCCAGCAGTGTCCGACAGGGGTCGAACACTGAAGCTTTCTTT	CASSVRQGSNTEAFF
.	.	TRBV9	TRBJ2-5	TGTGCCAGCAGCGTAGATTCCTCTCCCGACGTGCAGTACTTC	CASSVDSSPDVQYF
.	.	TRBV19	TRBJ1-5	TGTGCCAGTTCAGAATTCGGCGGGGGAGCCAATCAGCCCCAGCATTTT	CASSEFGGGANQPQHF
TRBD1	few	TRBV4-3	TRBJ2-7	TGCGCCAGCAGCCCCCAAGGACAGGGGGTCTACGAGCAGTACTTC	CASSPQGQGVYEQYF
.	.	TRBV20-1	TRBJ1-2	TGCAGTGCTGTTAAGACATCTAACTATGGCTACACCTTC	CSAVKTSNYGYTF
TRBD2	.	TRBV7-2	TRBJ2-1	TGTGCCAGCAGCTTACGTACTAGCGGGAACAGCTACAATGAGCAGTTCTTC	CASSLRTSGNSYNEQFF
.	.	TRBV4-3	TRBJ2-5	TGCGCCGGCAGCCAAGAACCATACAATGAGCAGTACTTC	CAGSQEPYNEQYF
TRBD1	.	TRBV7-2	TRBJ1-2	TGTGCCAGCAGCTTTAGTCAGGGGGCCTATGGCTACACCTTC	CASSFSQGAYGYTF
.	.	TRBV29-1	TRBJ2-2	TGCAGCGTTAAAGGCGGGAACACCGGGGAGCTGTTTTTT	CSVKGGNTGELFF
TRBD2	.	TRBV12-3/TRBV12-4	TRBJ2-5	TGTGCCAGCAGACTAGCGGGGGGCCCGGAGACCCAGTACTTC	CASRLAGGPETQYF
TRBD2	few	TRBV27	TRBJ2-1	TGTGCCAGCAGTACGGGGGGTGTCCAGTTCTTC	CASSTGGVQFF
.	.	TRBV3-1	TRBJ2-1	TGTGCCAGCAGCCAAGGGGGGGTCCCCACCTTC	CASSQGGVPTF
.	many	TRBV27	TRBJ2-7	TGTGCCAGCAGTTCAGGGATAAGCTACGAGCAGTACTTC	CASSSGISYEQYF
TRBD2	few	TRBV5-5	TRBJ2-3	TGTGCCAGCAGCTTGTCACTAGCGGGGGATTTCACTAGCACAGATACGCAGTATTTT	CASSLSLAGDFTSTDTQYF
.	.	TRBV6-1	TRBJ2-2	TGTGCCAGCAGTGAAGGACTCACTATCACCGGGGAGCTGTTTTTT	CASSEGLTITGELFF
.	.	TRBV6-8	TRBJ1-5	TGTGCCAGCATCCACAGGGTGGAGGCTCAGCCCCAGCATTTT	CASIHRVEAQPQHF
.	.	TRBV7-2	TRBJ1-3	TGTGCCAGCAGCTTAGTCGTGGGACCCTCTGGAAACACCATATATTTT	CASSLVVGPSGNTIYF
TRBD1	.	TRBV15	TRBJ2-7	TGTGCCACCAGCAGAGGCCGGGACAGGACCTACGAGCAGTACTTC	CATSRGRDRTYEQYF
.	many	TRBV6-2/TRBV6-3	TRBJ1-2	TGTGCCAGCACGCTGGGACATGGCTACACCTTC	CASTLGHGYTF
.	.	TRBV30	TRBJ2-7	TGTGCCTGGACTGTCGACGCGTACGAGCAGTACTTC	CAWTVDAYEQYF
TRBD2	.	TRBV20-1	TRBJ2-1	TGCAGTGCTAGGCCGATAGCGGGAGGCCACAATGAGCAGTTCTTC	CSARPIAGGHNEQFF